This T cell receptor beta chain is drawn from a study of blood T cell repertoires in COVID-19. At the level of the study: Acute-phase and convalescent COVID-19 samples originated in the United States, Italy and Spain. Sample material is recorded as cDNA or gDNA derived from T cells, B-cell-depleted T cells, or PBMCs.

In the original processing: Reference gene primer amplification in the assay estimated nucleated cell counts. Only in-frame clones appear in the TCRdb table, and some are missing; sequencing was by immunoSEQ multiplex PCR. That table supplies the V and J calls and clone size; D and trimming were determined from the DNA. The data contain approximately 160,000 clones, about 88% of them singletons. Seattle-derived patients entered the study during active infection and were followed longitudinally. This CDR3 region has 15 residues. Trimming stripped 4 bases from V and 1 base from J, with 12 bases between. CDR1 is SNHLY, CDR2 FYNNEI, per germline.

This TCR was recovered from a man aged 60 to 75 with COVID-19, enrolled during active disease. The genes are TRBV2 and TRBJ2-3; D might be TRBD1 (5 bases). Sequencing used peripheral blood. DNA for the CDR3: TGTGCCAGCAGTGGTCAGGGTGGGGGCACAGATACGCAGTATTTT. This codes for CASSGQGGGTDTQYF.